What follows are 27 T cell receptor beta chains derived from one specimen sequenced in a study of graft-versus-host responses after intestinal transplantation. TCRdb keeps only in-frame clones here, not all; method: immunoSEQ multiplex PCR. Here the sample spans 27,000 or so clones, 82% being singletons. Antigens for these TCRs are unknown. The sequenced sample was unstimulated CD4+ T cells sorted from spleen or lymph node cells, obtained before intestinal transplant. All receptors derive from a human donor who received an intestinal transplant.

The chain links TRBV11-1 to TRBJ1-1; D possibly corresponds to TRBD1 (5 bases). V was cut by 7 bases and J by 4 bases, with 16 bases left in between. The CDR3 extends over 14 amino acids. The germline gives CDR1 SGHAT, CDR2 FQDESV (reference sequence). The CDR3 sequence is CASTRRKGLTEAFF. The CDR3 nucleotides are TGTGCCAGCACCCGTCGGAAGGGGCTCACTGAAGCTTTCTTT.

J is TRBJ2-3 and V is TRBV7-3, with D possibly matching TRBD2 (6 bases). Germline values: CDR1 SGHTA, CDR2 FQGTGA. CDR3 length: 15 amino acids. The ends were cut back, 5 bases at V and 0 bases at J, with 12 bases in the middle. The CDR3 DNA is TGTGCCAGCAGCAGCTGGGGGGTGAGCACAGATACGCAGTATTTT. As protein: CASSSWGVSTDTQYF.

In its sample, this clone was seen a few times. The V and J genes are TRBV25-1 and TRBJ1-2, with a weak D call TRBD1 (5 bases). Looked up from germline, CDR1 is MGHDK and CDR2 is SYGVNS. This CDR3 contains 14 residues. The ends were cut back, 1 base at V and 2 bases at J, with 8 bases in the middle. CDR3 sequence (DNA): TGTGCCAGCAGTGAATGGGGCAAAAACTATGGCTACACCTTC. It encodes CASSEWGKNYGYTF.

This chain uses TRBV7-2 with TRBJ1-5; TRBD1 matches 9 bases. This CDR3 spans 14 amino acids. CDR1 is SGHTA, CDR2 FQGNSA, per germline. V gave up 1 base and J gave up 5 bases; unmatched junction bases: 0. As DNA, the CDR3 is TGTGCCAGCAGCTTAGACAGGGGGCATCAGCCCCAGCATTTT. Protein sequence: CASSLDRGHQPQHF.

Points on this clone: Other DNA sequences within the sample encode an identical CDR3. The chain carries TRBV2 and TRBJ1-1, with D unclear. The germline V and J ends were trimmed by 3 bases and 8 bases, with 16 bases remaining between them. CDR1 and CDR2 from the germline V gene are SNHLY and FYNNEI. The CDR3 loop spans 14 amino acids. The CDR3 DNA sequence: TGTGCCAGCAGTGAGGCCTTGGGAGGTCAAGAAGCTTTCTTT. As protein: CASSEALGGQEAFF.

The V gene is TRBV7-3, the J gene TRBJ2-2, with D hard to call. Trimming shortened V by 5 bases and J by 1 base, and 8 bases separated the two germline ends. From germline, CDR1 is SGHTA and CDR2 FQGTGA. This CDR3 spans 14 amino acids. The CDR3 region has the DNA TGTGCCAGCAGCCCGAGACGGAACACCGGGGAGCTGTTTTTT. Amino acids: CASSPRRNTGELFF.

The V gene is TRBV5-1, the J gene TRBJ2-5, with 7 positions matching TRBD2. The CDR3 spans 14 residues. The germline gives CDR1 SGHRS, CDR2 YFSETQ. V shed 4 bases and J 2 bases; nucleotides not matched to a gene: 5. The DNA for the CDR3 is TGCGCCAGCAGCCCCCTAGCGGTACAAGAGACCCAGTACTTC. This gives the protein CASSPLAVQETQYF.

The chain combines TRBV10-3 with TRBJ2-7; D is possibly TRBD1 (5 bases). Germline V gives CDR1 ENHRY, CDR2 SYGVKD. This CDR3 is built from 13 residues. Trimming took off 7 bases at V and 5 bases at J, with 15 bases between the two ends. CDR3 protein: CAITAGIKDEQYF. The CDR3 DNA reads TGTGCCATCACCGCAGGGATAAAGGACGAGCAGTACTTC.

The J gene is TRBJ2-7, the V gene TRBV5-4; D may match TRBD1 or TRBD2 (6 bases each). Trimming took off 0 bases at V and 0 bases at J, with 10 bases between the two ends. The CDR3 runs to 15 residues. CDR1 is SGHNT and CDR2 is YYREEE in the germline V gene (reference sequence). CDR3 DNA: TGTGCCAGCAGCTTGGGAGGGGGGTCCTCCTACGAGCAGTACTTC. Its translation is CASSLGGGSSYEQYF.

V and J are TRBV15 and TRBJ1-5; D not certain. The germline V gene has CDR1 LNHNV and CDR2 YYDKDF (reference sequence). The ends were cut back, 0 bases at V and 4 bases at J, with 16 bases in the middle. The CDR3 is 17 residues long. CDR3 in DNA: TGTGCCACCAGCAGAGACGTCCTTTCAGGACCGAATCAGCCCCAGCATTTT. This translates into CATSRDVLSGPNQPQHF.

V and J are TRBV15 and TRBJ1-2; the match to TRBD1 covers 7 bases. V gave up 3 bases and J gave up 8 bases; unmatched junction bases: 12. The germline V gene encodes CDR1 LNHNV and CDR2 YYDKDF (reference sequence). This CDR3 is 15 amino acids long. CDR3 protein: CATSRHSTGEGGYTF. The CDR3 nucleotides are TGTGCCACCAGCAGGCATTCCACAGGGGAAGGGGGCTACACCTTC.

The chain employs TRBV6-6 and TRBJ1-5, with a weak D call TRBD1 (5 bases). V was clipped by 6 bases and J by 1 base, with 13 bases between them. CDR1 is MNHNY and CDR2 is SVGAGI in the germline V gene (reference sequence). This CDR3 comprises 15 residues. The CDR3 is CASRDTRRSNQPQHF. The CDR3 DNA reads TGTGCCAGCAGGGACACAAGGAGGAGCAATCAGCCCCAGCATTTT.

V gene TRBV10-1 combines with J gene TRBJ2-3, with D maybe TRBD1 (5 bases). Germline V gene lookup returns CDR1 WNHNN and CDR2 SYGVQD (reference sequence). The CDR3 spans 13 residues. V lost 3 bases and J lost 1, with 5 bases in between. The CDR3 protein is CASSDRGTDTQYF. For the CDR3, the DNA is TGCGCCAGCAGTGACAGGGGCACAGATACGCAGTATTTT.

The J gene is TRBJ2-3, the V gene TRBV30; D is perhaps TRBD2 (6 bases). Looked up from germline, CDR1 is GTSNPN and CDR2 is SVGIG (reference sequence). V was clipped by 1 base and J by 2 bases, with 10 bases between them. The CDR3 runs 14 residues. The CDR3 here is CAWSGGTHTDTQYF. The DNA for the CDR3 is TGTGCCTGGAGTGGCGGGACCCACACAGATACGCAGTATTTT.

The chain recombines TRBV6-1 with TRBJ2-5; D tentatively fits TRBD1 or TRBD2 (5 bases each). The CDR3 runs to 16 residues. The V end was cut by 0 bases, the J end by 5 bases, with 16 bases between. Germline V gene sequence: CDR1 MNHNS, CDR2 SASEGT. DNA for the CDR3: TGTGCCAGCAGTGAAGCATTGAGGGGACCGAGGGAGACCCAGTACTTC. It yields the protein CASSEALRGPRETQYF.

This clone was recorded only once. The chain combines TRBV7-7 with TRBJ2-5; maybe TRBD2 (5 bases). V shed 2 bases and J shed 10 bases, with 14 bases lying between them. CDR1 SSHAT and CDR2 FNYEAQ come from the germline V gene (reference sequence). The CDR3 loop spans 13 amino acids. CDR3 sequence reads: CASSLRRGEGQYF. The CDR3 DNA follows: TGTGCCAGCAGCTTAAGACGGGGAGAAGGCCAGTACTTC.

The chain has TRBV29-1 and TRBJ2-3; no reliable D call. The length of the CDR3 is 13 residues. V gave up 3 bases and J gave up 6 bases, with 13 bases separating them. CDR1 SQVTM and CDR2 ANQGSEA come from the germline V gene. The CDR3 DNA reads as TGCAGCGTTGATGAGGTACTTGGGGATACGCAGTATTTT. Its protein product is CSVDEVLGDTQYF.

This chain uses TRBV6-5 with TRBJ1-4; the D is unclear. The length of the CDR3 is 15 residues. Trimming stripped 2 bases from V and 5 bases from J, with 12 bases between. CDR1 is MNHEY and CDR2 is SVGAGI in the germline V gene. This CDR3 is CASSYLRSKNEKLFF. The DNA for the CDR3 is TGTGCCAGCAGTTACCTTAGGAGCAAGAATGAAAAACTGTTTTTT.

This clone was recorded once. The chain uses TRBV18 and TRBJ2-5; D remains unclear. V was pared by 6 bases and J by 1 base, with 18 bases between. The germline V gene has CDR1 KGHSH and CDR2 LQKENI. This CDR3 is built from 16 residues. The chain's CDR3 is CASSSPGRGLQETQYF. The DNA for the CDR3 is TGTGCCAGCTCCTCGCCCGGGCGAGGCCTCCAAGAGACCCAGTACTTC.

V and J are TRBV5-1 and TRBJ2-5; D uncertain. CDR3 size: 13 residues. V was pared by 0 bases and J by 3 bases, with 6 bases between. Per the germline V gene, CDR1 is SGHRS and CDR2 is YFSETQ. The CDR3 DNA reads TGCGCCAGCAGCTTGGGACAAAAAGAGACCCAGTACTTC. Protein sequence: CASSLGQKETQYF. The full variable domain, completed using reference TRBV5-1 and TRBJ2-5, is KAGVTQTPRYLIKTRGQQVTLSCSPISGHRSVSWYQQTPGQGLQFLFEYFSETQRNKGNFPGRFSGRQFSNSRSEMNVSTLELGDSALYLCASSLGQKETQYFGPGTRLLVL.

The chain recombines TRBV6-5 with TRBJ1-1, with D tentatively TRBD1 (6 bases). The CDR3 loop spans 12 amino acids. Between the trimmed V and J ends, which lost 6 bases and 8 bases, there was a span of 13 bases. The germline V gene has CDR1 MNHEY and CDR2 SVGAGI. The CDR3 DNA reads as TGTGCCAGCAGCTTAGAGAGGGGGGAAGCTTTCTTT. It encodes CASSLERGEAFF.

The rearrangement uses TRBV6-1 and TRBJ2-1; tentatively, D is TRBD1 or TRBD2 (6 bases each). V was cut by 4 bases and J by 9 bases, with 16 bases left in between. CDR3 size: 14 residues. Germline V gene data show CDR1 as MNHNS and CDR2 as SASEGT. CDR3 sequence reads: CASSGGAQGPEQFF. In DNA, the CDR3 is TGTGCCAGCAGTGGCGGGGCCCAGGGGCCTGAGCAGTTCTTC.

The CDR3 spells CASSSSGQPYGYTF. As DNA, the CDR3 is TGTGCCAGCAGCTCGAGCGGACAGCCGTATGGCTACACCTTC. V and J are TRBV5-6 and TRBJ1-2; TRBD1 might be the D (6 bases). V dropped 3 bases and J dropped 5 bases, with 14 bases sitting between them. Germline CDR1 and CDR2: SGHDT and YYEEEE. The CDR3 length is 14 residues.

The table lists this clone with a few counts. CDR3 coding DNA: TGTGCCAGCAGCCCCCGGACAGGGGGCGGCACCGGGGAGCTGTTTTTT. As protein: CASSPRTGGGTGELFF. The gene calls are TRBV7-9 and TRBJ2-2; 11 bases fit TRBD1. Germline V CDR1 and CDR2: SEHNR, FQNEAQ (reference sequence). CDR3 length: 16 amino acids. V trimming: 5 bases; J trimming: 4 bases; junction bases outside the gene matches: 6.

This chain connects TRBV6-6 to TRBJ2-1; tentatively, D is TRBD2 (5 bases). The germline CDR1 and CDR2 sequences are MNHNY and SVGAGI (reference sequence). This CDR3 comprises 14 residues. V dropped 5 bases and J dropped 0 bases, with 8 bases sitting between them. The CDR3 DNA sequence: TGTGCCAGCAGTACCGACTACTCCTACAATGAGCAGTTCTTC. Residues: CASSTDYSYNEQFF.

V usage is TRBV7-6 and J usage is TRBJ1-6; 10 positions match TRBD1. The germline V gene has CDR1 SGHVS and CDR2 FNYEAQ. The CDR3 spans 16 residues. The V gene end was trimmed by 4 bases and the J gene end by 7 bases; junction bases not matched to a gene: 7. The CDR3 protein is CASSSTTGGLNSPLHF. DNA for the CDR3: TGTGCCAGCAGCTCGACGACAGGGGGCTTGAATTCACCCCTCCACTTT.

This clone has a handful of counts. The DNA of the CDR3 is TGCAGTGCTAGATTGGGGGGGGAGTACTTC. Amino acids: CSARLGGEYF. This chain connects TRBV20-1 to TRBJ2-5; TRBD2 agrees at 7 bases. This CDR3 is 10 amino acids long. V lost 2 bases and J lost 12; bases outside the gene matches: 3. CDR1 and CDR2 (germline): DFQATT, SNEGSKA (reference sequence).